The text below deals with one T cell receptor (beta chain). The data derive from a study of blood T cell repertoires in COVID-19. The authors' processing: Scientists estimated how many nucleated cells there were by amplifying reference gene primers. Profiled with immunoSEQ multiplex PCR; TCRdb holds only in-frame clones, not every one. D and trimming come from the DNA, and the V and J calls and clone size come from that table. The data contain about 210,000 clones, roughly nine tenths of them seen just once; the ten biggest clones take up under 2%. Trimming left V 3 bases short and J 5 bases short, with 20 bases between. CDR1 and CDR2 from the germline V gene are DFQATT and SNEGSKA (reference sequence). The CDR3 loop spans 16 amino acids.

The TCR comes from a man aged 65-85 years with acute or convalescent COVID-19. The rearrangement joins TRBV20-1 to TRBJ2-1; the D gene is possibly TRBD2 (6 bases). Material: peripheral blood. CDR3 in DNA: TGCAGTGCTAGTAAAATTCGGGCGGGAACGGACAATGAGCAGTTCTTC. It yields the protein CSASKIRAGTDNEQFF.